This entry is about one T cell receptor beta chain. The V gene's germline CDR1 is SNHLY and CDR2 FYNNEI. V shed 4 bases and J shed 5 bases, with 14 bases lying between them. There are 14 residues in the CDR3. Some clones are missing from TCRdb's copy, which holds only in-frame ones; the method was immunoSEQ multiplex PCR. Of 1,500,000 or so clones listed, approximately 98.5% are singletons. This entry belongs to a study of shared clonotypes between healthy human individuals. This TCR derives from a man aged 25-45 years in good health. The sample consisted of naive CD4+ T cells sorted from blood. Subset indicated: CD45RA+ positively selected. The chain employs TRBV2 and TRBJ1-2; no clear D. Here the CDR3 DNA reads TGTGCCAGCAGTGTAGATGGGTCTGCGTATGGCTACACCTTC. It encodes CASSVDGSAYGYTF.